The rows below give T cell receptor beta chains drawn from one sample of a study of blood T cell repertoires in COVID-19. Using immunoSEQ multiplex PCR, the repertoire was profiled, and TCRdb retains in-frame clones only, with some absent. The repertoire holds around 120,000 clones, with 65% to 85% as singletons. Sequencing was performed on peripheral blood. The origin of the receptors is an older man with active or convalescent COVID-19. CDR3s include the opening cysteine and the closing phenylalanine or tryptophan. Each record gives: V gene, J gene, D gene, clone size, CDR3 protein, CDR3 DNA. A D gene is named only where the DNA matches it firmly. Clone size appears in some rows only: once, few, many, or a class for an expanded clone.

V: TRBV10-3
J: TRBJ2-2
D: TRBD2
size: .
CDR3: CAISDPSGGSTGELFF
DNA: TGTGCCATCAGTGACCCGAGCGGGGGCTCCACCGGGGAGCTGTTTTTT

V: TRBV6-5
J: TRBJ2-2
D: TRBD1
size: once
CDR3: CASRPYRGAGELFF
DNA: TGTGCCAGCAGACCCTACAGGGGGGCCGGGGAGCTGTTTTTT

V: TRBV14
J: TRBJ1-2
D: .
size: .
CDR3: CASSQDRQGYYGYTF
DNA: TGTGCCAGCAGCCAAGATAGGCAGGGCTACTATGGCTACACCTTC

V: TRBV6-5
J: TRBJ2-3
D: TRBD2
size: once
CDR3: CASTPAGGADTQYF
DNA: TGTGCCAGCACCCCGGCGGGGGGGGCAGATACGCAGTATTTT

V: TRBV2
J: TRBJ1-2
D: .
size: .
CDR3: CASRIGGGLFDPYGYTF
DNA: TGTGCCAGCAGGATAGGGGGGGGTCTATTTGATCCCTATGGCTACACCTTC

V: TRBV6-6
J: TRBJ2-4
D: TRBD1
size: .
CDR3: CASTKGSGQGANIQYF
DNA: TGTGCCAGCACCAAAGGGTCGGGACAGGGTGCGAACATTCAGTACTTC

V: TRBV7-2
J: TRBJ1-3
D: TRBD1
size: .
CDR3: CASSLPRGDRASGNTIYF
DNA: TGTGCCAGCAGCTTACCCAGGGGGGACAGGGCGTCTGGAAACACCATATATTTT

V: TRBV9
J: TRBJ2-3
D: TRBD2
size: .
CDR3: CASSVLAGGNTDTQYF
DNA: TGTGCCAGCAGCGTGTTGGCGGGGGGCAACACAGATACGCAGTATTTT

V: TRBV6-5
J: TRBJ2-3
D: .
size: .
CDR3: CASSYSGTQVQDTQYF
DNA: TGTGCCAGCAGTTACTCCGGGACTCAAGTTCAAGATACGCAGTATTTT

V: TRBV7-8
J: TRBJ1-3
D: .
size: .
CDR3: CASSLLPGQTIYF
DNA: TGTGCCAGCAGCCTTCTCCCGGGACAAACCATATATTTT

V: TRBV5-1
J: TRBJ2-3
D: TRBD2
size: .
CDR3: CASSPGTSADTQYF
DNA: TGCGCCAGCAGCCCCGGGACTAGCGCAGATACGCAGTATTTT

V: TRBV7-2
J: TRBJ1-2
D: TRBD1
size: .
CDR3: CASSLAGGHYGYTF
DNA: TGTGCCAGCAGCTTAGCAGGGGGCCACTATGGCTACACCTTC

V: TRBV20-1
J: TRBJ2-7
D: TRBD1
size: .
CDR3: CSASFQGAGEQYF
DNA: TGCAGTGCTAGTTTCCAGGGGGCCGGGGAGCAGTACTTC

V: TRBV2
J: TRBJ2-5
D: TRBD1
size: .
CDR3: CASGRDRDRENQETQYF
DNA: TGTGCCAGCGGTAGAGACCGGGACAGGGAAAACCAAGAGACCCAGTACTTC

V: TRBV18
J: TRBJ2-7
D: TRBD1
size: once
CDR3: CASSRDREDHEQYF
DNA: TGTGCCAGCTCACGGGACAGGGAGGACCACGAGCAGTACTTC

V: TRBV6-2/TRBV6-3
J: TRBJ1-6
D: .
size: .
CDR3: CASSPGLMNSPLHF
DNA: TGTGCCAGCAGTCCCGGACTGATGAATTCACCCCTCCACTTT

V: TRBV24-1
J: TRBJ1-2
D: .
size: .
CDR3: CATSDLLDGYTF
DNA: TGTGCCACCAGTGATTTGCTTGATGGCTACACCTTC

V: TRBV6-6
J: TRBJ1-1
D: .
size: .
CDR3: CASSYSEQHTEAFF
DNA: TGTGCCAGCAGTTACTCGGAACAGCACACTGAAGCTTTCTTT

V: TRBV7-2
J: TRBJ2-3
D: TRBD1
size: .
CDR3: CASSIWGQLSGDTQYF
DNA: TGTGCCAGCAGCATATGGGGACAGCTGAGCGGAGATACGCAGTATTTT

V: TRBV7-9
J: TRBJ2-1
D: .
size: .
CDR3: CASSLAETGYNEQFF
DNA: TGTGCCAGCAGCTTAGCCGAGACGGGGTACAATGAGCAGTTCTTC

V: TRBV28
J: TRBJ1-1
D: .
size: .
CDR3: CVAARGMNTEAFF
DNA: TGTGTCGCAGCCCGGGGAATGAACACTGAAGCTTTCTTT

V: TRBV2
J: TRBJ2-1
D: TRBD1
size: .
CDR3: CASSEALFTGVEQFF
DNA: TGTGCCAGCAGTGAAGCGCTTTTTACAGGGGTTGAGCAGTTCTTC

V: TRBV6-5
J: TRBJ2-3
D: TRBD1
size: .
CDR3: CASRGTVTDTQYF
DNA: TGTGCCAGCAGGGGGACAGTCACAGATACGCAGTATTTT

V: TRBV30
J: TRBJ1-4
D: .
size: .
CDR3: CACPPVGGTTNEKLFF
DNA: TGTGCCTGCCCCCCCGTCGGGGGGACAACTAATGAAAAACTGTTTTTT

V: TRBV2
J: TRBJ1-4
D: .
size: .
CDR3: CASSEQSNEKLFF
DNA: TGTGCCAGCAGTGAACAGTCTAATGAAAAACTGTTTTTT

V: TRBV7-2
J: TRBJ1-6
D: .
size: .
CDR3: CASSPRREGSPLHF
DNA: TGTGCCAGCAGCCCTCGGAGGGAGGGTTCACCCCTCCACTTT

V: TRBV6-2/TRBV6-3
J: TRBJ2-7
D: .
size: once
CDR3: CASSDRPSYEQYF
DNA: TGTGCCAGCAGCGACAGGCCATCCTACGAGCAGTACTTC

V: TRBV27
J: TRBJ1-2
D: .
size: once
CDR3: CASSLTAYGYTF
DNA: TGTGCCAGCAGTTTAACTGCTTATGGCTACACCTTC

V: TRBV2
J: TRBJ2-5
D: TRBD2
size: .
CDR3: CASSDRTSGGAGTQYF
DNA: TGTGCCAGCAGCGACCGGACTAGCGGGGGGGCGGGGACCCAGTACTTC

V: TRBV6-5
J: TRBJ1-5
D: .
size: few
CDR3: CASNNPGNSNQPQHF
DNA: TGTGCCAGCAACAACCCAGGGAATAGCAATCAGCCCCAGCATTTT

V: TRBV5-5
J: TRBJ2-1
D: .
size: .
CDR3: CASSLRSDTYNEQFF
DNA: TGTGCCAGCAGCCTGCGGTCGGACACCTACAATGAGCAGTTCTTC

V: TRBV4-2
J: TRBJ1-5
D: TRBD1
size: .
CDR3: CASSQDPDRGNQPQHF
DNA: TGTGCCAGCAGCCAAGATCCGGACAGGGGCAATCAGCCCCAGCATTTT

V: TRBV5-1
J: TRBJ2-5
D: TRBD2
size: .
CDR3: CASNLGTSEETQYF
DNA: TGCGCCAGCAACCTAGGGACTAGCGAGGAGACCCAGTACTTC

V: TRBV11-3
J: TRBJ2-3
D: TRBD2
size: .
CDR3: CASSLEAGDTQYF
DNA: TGTGCCAGCAGCTTAGAAGCGGGGGATACGCAGTATTTT

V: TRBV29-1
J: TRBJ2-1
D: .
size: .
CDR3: CSGGNTADEQFF
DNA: TGCAGCGGCGGAAACACGGCCGATGAGCAGTTCTTC

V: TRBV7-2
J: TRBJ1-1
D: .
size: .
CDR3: CASSLSRGTEAFF
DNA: TGTGCCAGCAGCTTAAGTAGGGGCACTGAAGCTTTCTTT

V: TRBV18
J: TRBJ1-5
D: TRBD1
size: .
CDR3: CASSGQGEDQPQHF
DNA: TGTGCCAGCTCAGGACAGGGGGAGGATCAGCCCCAGCATTTT

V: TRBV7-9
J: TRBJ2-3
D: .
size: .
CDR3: CASSLTKATDTQYF
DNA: TGTGCCAGCAGCTTAACGAAAGCCACAGATACGCAGTATTTT

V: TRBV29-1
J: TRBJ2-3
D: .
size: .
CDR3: CSVPAAQRTDTQYF
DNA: TGCAGCGTTCCAGCGGCCCAGCGAACAGATACGCAGTATTTT

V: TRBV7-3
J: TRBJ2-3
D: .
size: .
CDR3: CASSLGPLSTDTQYF
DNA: TGTGCCAGCAGCTTAGGGCCACTCAGCACAGATACGCAGTATTTT

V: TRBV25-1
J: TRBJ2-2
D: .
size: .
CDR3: CASSVNTGELFF
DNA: TGTGCCAGCAGTGTAAACACCGGGGAGCTGTTTTTT

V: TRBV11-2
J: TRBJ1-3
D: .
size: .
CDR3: CASSFNFFSGNTIYF
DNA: TGTGCCAGCAGCTTCAACTTTTTCTCTGGAAACACCATATATTTT

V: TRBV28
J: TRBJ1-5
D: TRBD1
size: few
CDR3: CASSGQDRAQPQHF
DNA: TGTGCCAGCAGCGGACAGGATCGCGCTCAGCCCCAGCATTTT

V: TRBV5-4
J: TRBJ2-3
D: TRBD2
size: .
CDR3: CASSRPGGTATDTQYF
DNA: TGTGCCAGCAGCCGCCCGGGGGGGACTGCCACAGATACGCAGTATTTT